This TCR beta chain is from a study of blood T cell repertoires in COVID-19. In terms of age and location, participants ranged from roughly 18 to 90 years and lived in approximately 24 US areas. Participants had their cohort set by participant-reported clinical history. The sample holds one count of this clone. Authors' methods: Counts of nucleated cells, estimated from reference gene primer amplification, were obtained. TCRdb's copy holds only in-frame clones and misses some; the assay was immunoSEQ multiplex PCR. V and J calls and clone size come straight from that table; D and trimming were deduced from the DNA. The table shows over 300,000 clones, with around 87% occurring only once. This clonotype was obtained from a woman aged 25 to 39 with acute COVID-19. Sequencing input: PBMCs or T cells enriched from blood (not recorded which).

CDR3 DNA: TGTGCCAGCAGCTTATTATACCCCGGGACCGGGGAGCTGTTTTTT. This translates into CASSLLYPGTGELFF. The chain has TRBV7-3 and TRBJ2-2; D gene uncertain. V was shortened by 2 bases and J by 5 bases, with 12 bases between the two germline ends. The germline gives CDR1 SGHTA, CDR2 FQGTGA. The CDR3 length is 15 residues.